This is a list of T cell receptor beta chains from one sample in a study of blood T cell repertoires in COVID-19. The assay was immunoSEQ multiplex PCR, and TCRdb's table has in-frame clones only and misses some. The sample gives more than 120,000 clones, approximately 88% of which show up once; approximately 0.95% is in the top ten. Sample: peripheral blood. The receptors shown here come from a woman between 45 and 65 years old with acute or convalescent COVID-19. The CDR3 runs from the conserved cysteine through the conserved F or W. The D gene is left open where the match is weak. Some rows have no size entry. The others give once, few or many, or a class for an expanded clone.

clone size,J gene,D gene,V gene,CDR3 DNA,CDR3 protein
-,TRBJ2-2,TRBD2,TRBV2,TGTGCCAGCAGGGAGACTAGCGGGAGGCCTACCGGGGAGCTGTTTTTT,CASRETSGRPTGELFF
-,TRBJ1-6,TRBD1,TRBV30,TGTGCCTGGAGTGTTGGGACAGGGGATTCACCCCTCCACTTT,CAWSVGTGDSPLHF
-,TRBJ2-3,-,TRBV2,TGTGCCAGCAGAAGTTTAGGGGGGGTGCCAGATACGCAGTATTTT,CASRSLGGVPDTQYF
-,TRBJ1-6,-,TRBV27,TGTGCCAGCAGGCAAAATCCGGTTAATTCACCCCTCCACTTT,CASRQNPVNSPLHF
-,TRBJ1-1,TRBD1,TRBV27,TGTGCCAGCAGTTCCGGGAGCAGGGGGCGGACTGAAGCTTTCTTT,CASSSGSRGRTEAFF
-,TRBJ1-5,TRBD1,TRBV6-6,TGTGCCAGCAGTTACAGACAGGGGGCGAGCAATCAGCCCCAGCATTTT,CASSYRQGASNQPQHF
-,TRBJ1-2,TRBD1,TRBV6-2/TRBV6-3,TGTGCCAGCAGTTGGGACAGGGGGCCTGGCTACACCTTC,CASSWDRGPGYTF
-,TRBJ1-5,TRBD1,TRBV10-2,TGCGCCAGCAGTTTTCAGGGGGCCTATCAGCCCCAGCATTTT,CASSFQGAYQPQHF
-,TRBJ2-7,-,TRBV24-1,TGTGCCACCAGTGATTCGCGGATTTCCTACGAGCAGTACTTC,CATSDSRISYEQYF
-,TRBJ1-5,-,TRBV30,TGTGCCTGGAGTGTACGGTCATGGAGCAATCAGCCCCAGCATTTT,CAWSVRSWSNQPQHF
few,TRBJ2-7,TRBD1,TRBV27,TGTGCCAGCAGTTTTAGGACAGGGGTTAATCTCTACGAGCAGTACTTC,CASSFRTGVNLYEQYF
-,TRBJ2-3,-,TRBV5-1,TGCGCCAGCAGCTTGCTTCCAGATACGCAGTATTTT,CASSLLPDTQYF
-,TRBJ2-7,-,TRBV12-3/TRBV12-4,TGTGCCAGCAGTTTGGAGACTAGAGGCGAGCAGTACTTC,CASSLETRGEQYF
-,TRBJ2-6,-,TRBV15,TGTGCCACCAGCAGTGAAGGACAGCTAGTCTCTGGGGCCAACGTCCTGACTTTC,CATSSEGQLVSGANVLTF
-,TRBJ1-4,-,TRBV29-1,TGCAGCATCAGGGGTTTGTCTGAAAAACTGTTTTTT,CSIRGLSEKLFF